This TCR beta chain derives from a study of cytomegalovirus exposure and HLA in healthy donors. The trim removed 5 bases at V and 3 bases at J, leaving 2 bases unmatched. The CDR3 extends over 13 amino acids. Germline values: CDR1 MNHEY, CDR2 SMNVEV (reference sequence). In the PCR, 60 Vbeta and 13 Jbeta primers were used. TCRdb's copy holds only in-frame clones and misses some; the assay was immunoSEQ multiplex PCR. The data contain fewer than 85,000 clones, around 78% of them singletons. Material for sequencing was PBMCs. The V and J genes are TRBV27 and TRBJ2-5, with 8 bases matching TRBD2. The source of this sequence is a male donor in good health and CMV-seropositive. The CDR3 sequence is CASSRAGEETQYF. The CDR3 nucleotides are TGTGCCAGCAGTAGAGCGGGAGAAGAGACCCAGTACTTC.